Below, 32 T cell receptor beta chains from the same sample are listed, as sequenced in a study of control samples from healthy donors and cancer patients. The data were produced by immunoSEQ multiplex PCR, yet TCRdb's version contains in-frame clones alone and is incomplete. The sample lists 130,000 or so clones; 85% to 90% were seen once. Sequencing was done on a sample of PBMCs. The receptors originated from a man in his fifties or sixties with head and neck cancer.

The J gene is TRBJ1-5, the V gene TRBV12-3 or TRBV12-4; D unresolved. This CDR3 has 12 amino acids. V lost 4 bases, J lost 4 bases, and 5 bases lay in between. The CDR3 sequence is CASSSENQPQHF. The CDR3 region has the DNA TGTGCCAGCAGTTCGGAGAATCAGCCCCAGCATTTT.

The chain has TRBV4-1 and TRBJ2-7, with no clear D. The germline gives CDR1 MGHRA, CDR2 YSYEKL. This CDR3 spans 11 amino acids. V was shortened by 3 bases and J by 4 bases, with 4 bases between the two germline ends. CDR3 DNA sequence: TGCGCCAGCAGCCAGAGTTACGAGCAGTACTTC. Amino acids: CASSQSYEQYF.

The rearrangement joins TRBV6-4 to TRBJ1-2; 10 positions match TRBD1. CDR3 length: 15 amino acids. Germline assignment: CDR1 MRHNA and CDR2 SNTAGT. The junction had 9 bases not matched to a gene; V was cut back by 3 bases and J by 8 bases. This CDR3 is CASSDETGGYGGYTF. CDR3 coding DNA: TGTGCCAGCAGTGATGAGACAGGGGGCTATGGGGGCTACACCTTC.

The rearrangement uses TRBV24-1 and TRBJ2-3, with D tentatively TRBD1 or TRBD2 (6 bases each). This CDR3 region has 15 residues. Looked up from germline, CDR1 is KGHDR and CDR2 is SFDVKD. Trimming shortened V by 3 bases and J by 2 bases, and 11 bases separated the two germline ends. The CDR3 coding sequence is TGTGCCACCAGTGATACCGGGGGCCCCACAGATACGCAGTATTTT. Its translation: CATSDTGGPTDTQYF.

This clone is categorized as medium-sized. V gene TRBV20-1 combines with J gene TRBJ1-3; 7 bases line up with TRBD1. The CDR3 covers 14 residues. The germline CDR1 and CDR2 sequences are DFQATT and SNEGSKA (reference sequence). J gave up 2 bases and V 3 bases, and 4 bases lay outside the gene matches. The CDR3 sequence: CSASPQGTGNTIYF. Here the CDR3 DNA reads TGCAGTGCTAGTCCACAGGGGACTGGAAACACCATATATTTT.

The chain is built from TRBV5-6 and TRBJ2-7, with 10 bases that match TRBD2. J gave up 4 bases and V 4 bases, and 5 bases lay outside the gene matches. CDR3 length equals 14 residues. In germline, CDR1 is SGHDT, CDR2 YYEEEE. The CDR3 is CASSGLAGVYEQYF. CDR3 in DNA: TGTGCCAGCAGCGGCCTAGCGGGAGTATACGAGCAGTACTTC.

V is TRBV5-1 and J is TRBJ1-1, with a tentative D call TRBD1 (6 bases). From germline, CDR1 is SGHRS and CDR2 YFSETQ. With 0 bases removed from V and 3 bases from J, the gap between germline ends came to 15 bases. The CDR3 is 16 amino acids. The CDR3 DNA sequence: TGCGCCAGCAGCTTGGGGTGGGGGCTGATGTACACTGAAGCTTTCTTT. It specifies CASSLGWGLMYTEAFF.

On this clone itself: Because the CDR3's place on the DNA is in doubt, the DNA is left out and the CDR3 is given as listed by TCRdb. The chain combines TRBV21-1 with TRBJ2-3. TRBV21-1 is a pseudogene. The CDR3 contains 20 residues when both ends are counted. CDR3 sequence: CASTSSGLGDWGKGTDTQYF.

This sequence joins TRBV5-4 and TRBJ1-5; TRBD1 is a possible D gene (5 bases). Germline-derived CDR1 and CDR2 are SGHNT and YYREEE (reference sequence). Trimming stripped 6 bases from V and 2 bases from J, with 15 bases between. The CDR3 has 15 residues. CDR3 region: CASTPRRDGNQPQHF. CDR3 nucleotide sequence: TGTGCCAGCACCCCCCGCAGGGATGGCAATCAGCCCCAGCATTTT. The whole variable domain, filled in from reference TRBV5-4 and TRBJ1-5, reads ETGVTQSPTHLIKTRGQQVTLRCSSQSGHNTVSWYQQALGQGPQFIFQYYREEENGRGNFPPRFSGLQFPNYSSELNVNALELDDSALYLCASTPRRDGNQPQHFGDGTRLSIL.

The rearrangement links TRBV18 to TRBJ1-4; D remains ambiguous. The CDR3 length is 14 residues. Germline loops: CDR1 KGHSH, CDR2 LQKENI. Trimming stripped 0 bases from V and 2 bases from J, with 4 bases between. CDR3 loop: CASSPPSTNEKLFF. Here the CDR3 DNA reads TGTGCCAGCTCACCACCGTCCACTAATGAAAAACTGTTTTTT.

The J gene is TRBJ2-7, the V gene TRBV11-2; D not certain. CDR3 length equals 12 residues. Germline CDR1 and CDR2: SGHAT and FQNNGV. The ends were cut back, 3 bases at V and 5 bases at J, with 8 bases in the middle. The CDR3 loop reads CASSFEGNEQYF. CDR3 DNA: TGTGCCAGCAGCTTCGAAGGGAACGAGCAGTACTTC.

This chain uses TRBV21-1 with TRBJ1-2. TRBV21-1 is deemed a pseudogene. The CDR3 consists of 13 residues. CDR3 DNA sequence: TGTGCCAGCACCGAACTGGTGGACTATGGCTACACCTTC. Translated, it gives CASTELVDYGYTF.

J is TRBJ2-2 and V is TRBV6-4; D is possibly TRBD2 (5 bases). CDR1 and CDR2 (germline): MRHNA, SNTAGT. The CDR3 covers 16 residues. V was trimmed by 4 bases and J by 3 bases, leaving 15 bases between them. CDR3 amino acids: CASSGGKGQHTGELFF. The CDR3 DNA reads as TGTGCCAGCAGTGGAGGGAAAGGGCAACACACCGGGGAGCTGTTTTTT.

In its sample, this clone was seen once. This chain uses TRBV6-6 with TRBJ2-1; 8 nucleotides match TRBD2. This CDR3 region has 16 residues. The germline V gene encodes CDR1 MNHNY and CDR2 SVGAGI (reference sequence). The V gene end was trimmed by 5 bases and the J gene end by 8 bases; junction bases not matched to a gene: 14. The CDR3 spells CASSRWRAGATDEQFF. CDR3 DNA sequence: TGTGCCAGCAGTCGGTGGCGAGCGGGAGCTACGGATGAGCAGTTCTTC.

The chain has TRBV11-3 and TRBJ2-2; the D is unclear. CDR1 and CDR2 (germline): SGHNT, YENEEA. V was pared by 3 bases and J by 6 bases, with 14 bases between. The CDR3 consists of 15 residues. The CDR3 coding sequence is TGTGCCAGCAGCTTCGGCGGTAGCAGCGCCGGGGAGCTGTTTTTT. Translating it yields CASSFGGSSAGELFF.

This chain uses TRBV19 with TRBJ1-1; 9 bases are a match to TRBD1. CDR1 LNHDA and CDR2 SQIVND come from the germline V gene (reference sequence). This CDR3 contains 14 residues. With 5 bases clipped from V and 6 bases from J, the junction kept 7 bases outside the gene matches. The CDR3 sequence is CASSAGQGQAEAFF. The CDR3 nucleotides are TGTGCCAGTAGTGCGGGACAGGGTCAGGCTGAAGCTTTCTTT.

The chain has TRBV5-1 and TRBJ1-1; the match to TRBD1 covers 7 bases. The CDR3 sequence is 16 residues long. Germline-derived CDR1 and CDR2 are SGHRS and YFSETQ. J lost 4 bases, V lost 2 bases, and 11 bases had no gene match. The chain's CDR3 is CASSFPNRGKSTEAFF. Written as DNA, the CDR3 is TGCGCCAGCAGCTTCCCGAACAGGGGAAAGAGCACTGAAGCTTTCTTT.

This rearrangement joins TRBV3-1 (or the pseudogene TRBV3-2) to TRBJ2-1; D possibly corresponds to TRBD1 (6 bases). Trimming removed 0 bases from V and 6 bases from J, with 24 bases in between. The CDR3 is 19 amino acids. Looked up from germline, CDR1 is LGHDT and CDR2 is YNNKEL (reference sequence). The CDR3 region is CASSQDRGHRVGVVNEQFF. DNA of the CDR3: TGTGCCAGCAGCCAAGACAGGGGCCATAGGGTAGGTGTCGTCAATGAGCAGTTCTTC.

V is TRBV27 and J is TRBJ1-1; 7 positions match TRBD1. V lost 4 bases to trimming and J lost 0 bases; unmatched junction nucleotides: 11. Germline V gives CDR1 MNHEY, CDR2 SMNVEV (reference sequence). This CDR3 contains 17 residues. DNA of the CDR3: TGTGCCAGCAGTTCCCGACAGGGAGGTGTAATGAACACTGAAGCTTTCTTT. This encodes CASSSRQGGVMNTEAFF.

A single count supports this clone. V is TRBV5-6 and J is TRBJ2-3; D is possibly TRBD2 (6 bases). V was shortened by 1 base and J by 0 bases, with 15 bases between the two germline ends. This CDR3 has 17 amino acids. From germline, CDR1 is SGHDT and CDR2 YYEEEE. This chain's CDR3 is CASSLRRVGSSTDTQYF. CDR3 sequence (DNA): TGTGCCAGCAGCTTGAGGCGCGTCGGGAGCAGCACAGATACGCAGTATTTT.

The V and J genes are TRBV10-1 and TRBJ1-3; no clear D. Germline lookup yields CDR1 WNHNN and CDR2 SYGVQD (reference sequence). This CDR3 comprises 14 residues. CDR3 DNA sequence: TGCGCTTCATCGGAGGCGATCTCTGGAAACACCATATATTTT. Translation: CASSEAISGNTIYF.

The chain couples TRBV7-3 to TRBJ2-1; 10 positions match TRBD1. The CDR3 totals 15 residues. With V trimmed by 5 bases and J by 10 bases, 11 bases remained unmatched. CDR1 is SGHTA, CDR2 FQGTGA, per germline. The CDR3 nucleotides read TGTGCCAGCAGCGTTTCCGGGACAGGGGTATTCGAGCAGTTCTTC. Translated: CASSVSGTGVFEQFF.

The chain links TRBV24-1 to TRBJ2-1; no definite D call. The CDR3 spans 16 residues. Germline V lookup: CDR1 KGHDR, CDR2 SFDVKD. V lost 3 bases, J lost 3 bases, and 14 bases lay in between. CDR3 region: CATSDQAIGSYNEQFF. CDR3 in DNA: TGTGCCACCAGTGATCAAGCTATAGGTAGCTACAATGAGCAGTTCTTC.

The chain carries TRBV20-1 and TRBJ2-7, with D possibly being TRBD1 (6 bases). The CDR3 extends over 15 amino acids. V gave up 3 bases and J gave up 5 bases, with 20 bases separating them. The V gene's germline CDR1 is DFQATT and CDR2 SNEGSKA (reference sequence). The CDR3 DNA is TGCAGTGCTAGTAAGGGGGTTAGGGTGGGCCACGAGCAGTACTTC. Translation gives CSASKGVRVGHEQYF.

The chain couples TRBV2 to TRBJ2-3; D might be TRBD2 (6 bases). Trimming shortened V by 6 bases and J by 0 bases, and 10 bases separated the two germline ends. The CDR3 is made up of 14 amino acids. Germline loops: CDR1 SNHLY, CDR2 FYNNEI. The CDR3, as DNA: TGTGCCAGCAGATTAAGCGGGAGCACAGATACGCAGTATTTT. Its protein is CASRLSGSTDTQYF.

This chain links TRBV15 with TRBJ2-1; no firm D call. Trimming cost V 7 bases and J 4 bases, with 14 bases left between them. CDR3 length equals 14 residues. Germline assignment: CDR1 LNHNV and CDR2 YYDKDF (reference sequence). The CDR3 region is CATKLSDLYNEQFF. In DNA, the CDR3 is TGTGCCACCAAACTCAGCGACCTATACAATGAGCAGTTCTTC.

The rearrangement joins TRBV9 to TRBJ1-5; 9 bases are a match to TRBD1. Trimming at V came to 4 bases and at J to 5 bases, leaving 4 bases not matched to a gene. The CDR3 totals 14 residues. Per germline, CDR1 SGDLS and CDR2 YYNGEE. The CDR3, as DNA: TGTGCCAGCAGCCTTCGACAGGGGGATCAGCCCCAGCATTTT. Translation gives CASSLRQGDQPQHF.

The rearrangement uses TRBV21-1 and TRBJ2-2; no check of the table's D call, TRBD1, against the DNA was made. TRBV21-1 is given as a pseudogene. The CDR3 covers 16 residues. This CDR3 is CASSRGQGAGTGELFF. The CDR3 nucleotides read TGTGCCAGCAGCAGAGGACAGGGGGCAGGCACCGGGGAGCTGTTTTTT.

The genes are TRBV5-1 and TRBJ2-3, with D perhaps TRBD2 (6 bases). The germline V gene encodes CDR1 SGHRS and CDR2 YFSETQ. The CDR3 extends over 14 amino acids. V was pared by 4 bases and J by 7 bases, with 16 bases between. The DNA of the CDR3 is TGCGCCAGCAGCCCAATCCGGGACTCTAATACGCAGTATTTT. It specifies CASSPIRDSNTQYF.

The chain uses TRBV10-1 and TRBJ2-1; D could derive from TRBD1 or TRBD2 (6 bases each). The CDR3 is made up of 14 amino acids. Trimming removed 5 bases at V and 5 bases at J, with 13 bases between. Germline V gene sequence: CDR1 WNHNN, CDR2 SYGVQD (reference sequence). The CDR3 here is CASSRGGPNNEQFF. For the CDR3, the DNA is TGCGCCAGCAGTAGAGGGGGGCCAAACAATGAGCAGTTCTTC.

The sample holds one count of this clone. The V and J genes are TRBV27 and TRBJ2-3, with TRBD2 identical over 12 bases. From germline, CDR1 is MNHEY and CDR2 SMNVEV (reference sequence). CDR3 length equals 16 residues. J gave up 2 bases and V 3 bases, and 3 bases lay outside the gene matches. The DNA for the CDR3 is TGTGCCAGCAGTTTTACTAGCGGGGGGACCACAGATACGCAGTATTTT. Translated: CASSFTSGGTTDTQYF.

In nucleotides, the CDR3 is TGCAGCGTTACCGGGGGCTCCGGGGAGCTGTTTTTT. Its translation is CSVTGGSGELFF. V is TRBV29-1 and J is TRBJ2-2; D might be TRBD1 or TRBD2, each matching 6 bases. Germline V gene lookup returns CDR1 SQVTM and CDR2 ANQGSEA. This CDR3 region has 12 residues. V was shortened by 5 bases and J by 6 bases, with 10 bases between the two germline ends.